One sample yielded the 29 T cell receptor beta chains listed below, sequenced in a study of cytomegalovirus exposure and HLA in healthy donors. It was with 60 Vbeta and 13 Jbeta primers that the PCR ran. TCRdb's copy holds only in-frame clones and misses some; the assay was immunoSEQ multiplex PCR. The data contain approximately 190,000 clones, roughly 86% of them singletons. Sequencing was done on a sample of PBMCs. All receptors derive from a man aged 40-55 years in good health and CMV-seropositive.

The rearrangement links TRBV28 to TRBJ2-3, with D possibly matching TRBD2 (6 bases). V dropped 5 bases and J dropped 8 bases, with 23 bases sitting between them. The CDR3 length is 16 residues. Germline CDR1 is MDHEN and CDR2 is SYDVKM. The CDR3: CASSGHPPRAGGTQYF. CDR3 DNA sequence: TGTGCCAGCAGTGGTCACCCCCCCCGGGCCGGGGGTACGCAGTATTTT.

The rearrangement joins TRBV18 to TRBJ2-1; TRBD1 agrees at 9 bases. CDR1 is KGHSH and CDR2 is LQKENI in the germline V gene. J was trimmed by 3 bases and V by 3 bases; bases with no gene match: 3. This CDR3 spans 15 amino acids. CDR3: CASSPGQGVYNEQFF. CDR3 sequence (DNA): TGTGCCAGCTCACCGGGACAGGGAGTCTACAATGAGCAGTTCTTC.

Here the CDR3 DNA reads TGTGCCAGTACTGGGGGGTATGGCTACACCTTC. Its protein product is CASTGGYGYTF. This rearrangement joins TRBV7-9 to TRBJ1-2; TRBD1 might be the D (5 bases). CDR1 and CDR2 (germline): SEHNR, FQNEAQ (reference sequence). V was clipped by 9 bases and J by 5 bases, with 10 bases between them. The length of the CDR3 is 11 residues.

The chain carries TRBV7-8 and TRBJ2-5, with TRBD2 matching over 12 bases. J gave up 1 base and V 1 base, and 1 base lay outside the gene matches. Germline CDR1 SGHVS, CDR2 FQNEAQ. CDR3 length equals 16 residues. The CDR3 protein is CASSLGTSGVQETQYF. Written as DNA, the CDR3 is TGTGCCAGCAGCTTAGGGACTAGCGGGGTCCAAGAGACCCAGTACTTC.

This clone was seen more than once but under ten times. The chain links TRBV6-1 to TRBJ1-4; TRBD1 might be the D (5 bases). CDR1 and CDR2 from the germline V gene are MNHNS and SASEGT. This CDR3 comprises 14 residues. V lost 6 bases, J lost 4 bases, and 12 bases lay in between. CDR3 sequence reads: CASSYRSLNEKLFF. The CDR3 DNA reads as TGTGCCAGCAGCTACAGGTCACTTAATGAAAAACTGTTTTTT.

This clone was recorded a few times. Other DNA variants within this sample encode the same CDR3. J is TRBJ1-1 and V is TRBV2; D might be TRBD1 (6 bases). This CDR3 has 22 residues. Germline-derived CDR1 and CDR2 are SNHLY and FYNNEI. Trimming left V 1 base short and J 0 bases short, with 30 bases between. CDR3 sequence (DNA): TGTGCCAGCAGTGAAGGATGGGCAGGGGCCAATAAAAGACCGTTTATGAACACTGAAGCTTTCTTT. Amino acid sequence: CASSEGWAGANKRPFMNTEAFF.

A single count supports this clone. The gene calls are TRBV27 and TRBJ1-1; D unresolved. This CDR3 region has 16 residues. Germline V gene data show CDR1 as MNHEY and CDR2 as SMNVEV (reference sequence). V dropped 2 bases and J dropped 4 bases, with 17 bases sitting between them. Here the CDR3 reads CASSLGRAGLGTEAFF. The CDR3 DNA is TGTGCCAGCAGTTTAGGAAGGGCGGGATTGGGCACTGAAGCTTTCTTT.

The chain is built from TRBV5-1 and TRBJ1-1, with 7 bases fitting TRBD1. The J segment lost 1 base and the V segment lost 4 bases, leaving 10 bases of the junction unmatched. Germline-derived CDR1 and CDR2 are SGHRS and YFSETQ. The CDR3 length is 16 residues. CDR3 sequence reads: CASSTMTGIENTEAFF. In DNA, the CDR3 is TGCGCCAGCAGCACGATGACAGGGATAGAGAACACTGAAGCTTTCTTT.

This chain joins TRBV5-1 and TRBJ2-5; the match to TRBD2 covers 12 bases. The V segment lost 0 bases and the J segment 4 bases; nucleotides outside the gene matches: 4. CDR3 length: 16 amino acids. Germline assignment: CDR1 SGHRS and CDR2 YFSETQ. The CDR3 nucleotides read TGCGCCAGCAGCTTGGCGGCTAGCGGGGGGGCAGAGACCCAGTACTTC. It codes for CASSLAASGGAETQYF.

This rearrangement joins TRBV6-1 to TRBJ1-5; possibly TRBD1 for D (5 bases). This CDR3 region has 16 residues. The germline V gene has CDR1 MNHNS and CDR2 SASEGT. Trimming took off 1 base at V and 3 bases at J, with 13 bases between the two ends. For the CDR3, the DNA is TGTGCCAGCAGTGAAGGGCAGGGAGGCCCCAATCAGCCCCAGCATTTT. Translation: CASSEGQGGPNQPQHF.

The chain carries TRBV6-4 and TRBJ1-2; 7 bases map to TRBD1. Germline loops: CDR1 MRHNA, CDR2 SNTAGT. Unmatched junction bases numbered 7, after V lost 2 bases and J lost 4 bases. This CDR3 comprises 15 residues. CDR3 region: CASSDGQDLVYGYTF. The CDR3 coding sequence is TGTGCCAGCAGTGACGGACAGGACCTGGTCTATGGCTACACCTTC.

This clone occurred a few times. This chain uses TRBV15 with TRBJ1-1; D might be TRBD1 (5 bases). V gave up 4 bases and J gave up 7 bases, with 16 bases separating them. The CDR3 covers 14 residues. Germline CDR1 LNHNV, CDR2 YYDKDF (reference sequence). CDR3 nucleotides: TGTGCCACCAGCACCAGACAGTATCGCGATGAAGCTTTCTTT. Translated: CATSTRQYRDEAFF.

The V call is TRBV10-3, the J call TRBJ2-2; possibly TRBD1 for D (6 bases). V lost 10 bases and J lost 5, with 20 bases in between. Germline assignment: CDR1 ENHRY and CDR2 SYGVKD. The CDR3 runs 15 residues. In nucleotides, the CDR3 is TGTGCCAGCAATTACAGGGTGGACGGAACCGGGGAGCTGTTTTTT. Amino acid sequence: CASNYRVDGTGELFF.

The gene calls are TRBV5-1 and TRBJ2-5; 8 nucleotides line up with TRBD1. The trim removed 0 bases at V and 5 bases at J, leaving 6 bases unmatched. The CDR3 is 15 amino acids. Germline V gene lookup returns CDR1 SGHRS and CDR2 YFSETQ. This CDR3 reads CASSLGDRLGETQYF. The DNA of the CDR3 is TGCGCCAGCAGCTTGGGGGACAGGTTGGGGGAGACCCAGTACTTC. Together with reference TRBV5-1 and TRBJ2-5, the CDR3 gives the full variable domain: KAGVTQTPRYLIKTRGQQVTLSCSPISGHRSVSWYQQTPGQGLQFLFEYFSETQRNKGNFPGRFSGRQFSNSRSEMNVSTLELGDSALYLCASSLGDRLGETQYFGPGTRLLVL.

In this sample, this clone turned up a few times. J is TRBJ1-1 and V is TRBV12-5, with no clear D. The germline V gene has CDR1 LGHNT and CDR2 FRNRAP. The CDR3 length is 15 residues. V was shortened by 7 bases and J by 2 bases, with 17 bases between the two germline ends. Written as DNA, the CDR3 is TGTGCTAGTGCCTTTGGCGGGAAGGCTAACACTGAAGCTTTCTTT. It codes for CASAFGGKANTEAFF.

The chain employs TRBV14 and TRBJ2-3; D may be TRBD2 (6 bases). Trimming took off 1 base at V and 0 bases at J, with 11 bases between the two ends. The CDR3 has 16 amino acids. The germline V gene has CDR1 SGHDN and CDR2 FVKESK. The CDR3 sequence: CASSQVREPSTDTQYF. The CDR3, as DNA: TGTGCCAGCAGCCAAGTCCGGGAGCCAAGCACAGATACGCAGTATTTT.

This clone occurred once. V is TRBV9 and J is TRBJ1-2; D not resolved. V shed 3 bases and J shed 0 bases, with 9 bases lying between them. The V gene's germline CDR1 is SGDLS and CDR2 YYNGEE. The CDR3 is made up of 14 amino acids. The CDR3, as DNA: TGTGCCAGCAGCGCACCCGCGGCTAACTATGGCTACACCTTC. Translated: CASSAPAANYGYTF.

This chain uses TRBV15 with TRBJ2-6, with a tentative D call TRBD2 (6 bases). V was pared by 5 bases and J by 0 bases, with 20 bases between. The CDR3 totals 19 residues. From germline, CDR1 is LNHNV and CDR2 YYDKDF (reference sequence). The CDR3 sequence: CATSPRAGGWVSGANVLTF. CDR3 nucleotide sequence: TGTGCCACCAGCCCCCGGGCCGGGGGATGGGTCTCTGGGGCCAACGTCCTGACTTTC.

The V call is TRBV28, the J call TRBJ2-7; maybe TRBD2 (7 bases). V was shortened by 7 bases and J by 5 bases, with 18 bases between the two germline ends. Germline loops: CDR1 MDHEN, CDR2 SYDVKM. This CDR3 has 14 amino acids. DNA for the CDR3: TGTGCCAGCACCTTGGGGGGGCGCAGCGACGAGCAGTACTTC. This gives the protein CASTLGGRSDEQYF. Variable domain in full (rest from reference TRBV28 and TRBJ2-7): DVKVTQSSRYLVKRTGEKVFLECVQDMDHENMFWYRQDPGLGLRLIYFSYDVKMKEKGDIPEGYSVSREKKERFSLILESASTNQTSMYLCASTLGGRSDEQYFGPGTRLTVT.

This chain connects TRBV30 to TRBJ2-7; 10 positions match TRBD2. The CDR3 covers 14 residues. With V trimmed by 5 bases and J by 0 bases, 4 bases remained unmatched. Looked up from germline, CDR1 is GTSNPN and CDR2 is SVGIG (reference sequence). The CDR3 nucleotides read TGTGCCTGGGTGGGACTAGCGCGCTCCTACGAGCAGTACTTC. Amino acid sequence: CAWVGLARSYEQYF.

This clone occurred once. The chain employs TRBV29-1 and TRBJ2-7, with D unresolved. Trimming left V 3 bases short and J 3 bases short, with 6 bases between. Per the germline V gene, CDR1 is SQVTM and CDR2 is ANQGSEA. The CDR3 totals 11 residues. Here the CDR3 DNA reads TGCAGCGTTGACGACAACTACGAGCAGTACTTC. As protein: CSVDDNYEQYF.

The gene calls are TRBV9 and TRBJ2-1, with a weak D call TRBD2 (5 bases). V shed 1 base and J shed 9 bases, with 8 bases lying between them. This CDR3 contains 12 residues. Germline CDR1 reads SGDLS; CDR2 reads YYNGEE. The CDR3 loop is CASSVFAGEQFF. The CDR3 DNA reads as TGTGCCAGCAGCGTATTTGCGGGTGAGCAGTTCTTC.

V gene TRBV5-4 combines with J gene TRBJ2-2, with TRBD2 matching over 12 bases. V was clipped by 1 base and J by 6 bases; unmatched bases: 7. Germline V gene data show CDR1 as SGHNT and CDR2 as YYREEE (reference sequence). The CDR3 is 17 residues long. DNA of the CDR3: TGTGCCAGCAGCTTGCTATCAGGACTAGCGGGATCCGGGGAGCTGTTTTTT. Protein sequence: CASSLLSGLAGSGELFF. Based on the CDR3 plus reference TRBV5-4 and TRBJ2-2, the full variable domain is ETGVTQSPTHLIKTRGQQVTLRCSSQSGHNTVSWYQQALGQGPQFIFQYYREEENGRGNFPPRFSGLQFPNYSSELNVNALELDDSALYLCASSLLSGLAGSGELFFGEGSRLTVL.

J is TRBJ2-4 and V is TRBV28, with TRBD2 as a possible D gene (6 bases). CDR1 is MDHEN and CDR2 is SYDVKM in the germline V gene. The CDR3 totals 14 residues. V lost 3 bases, J lost 5 bases, and 11 bases lay in between. The CDR3 loop reads CASSFGGVENIQYF. CDR3 in DNA: TGTGCCAGCAGTTTCGGAGGGGTGGAAAACATTCAGTACTTC.

V gene TRBV7-9 combines with J gene TRBJ2-7, with D possibly being TRBD2 (6 bases). V was shortened by 3 bases and J by 3 bases, with 9 bases between the two germline ends. The germline V gene encodes CDR1 SEHNR and CDR2 FQNEAQ (reference sequence). The CDR3 is 13 residues long. CDR3 amino acids: CASSFETSYEQYF. CDR3 coding DNA: TGTGCCAGCAGCTTCGAGACTAGCTACGAGCAGTACTTC.

The chain employs TRBV2 and TRBJ2-7, with 9 nucleotides matching TRBD1. This CDR3 spans 12 amino acids. Germline V gene lookup returns CDR1 SNHLY and CDR2 FYNNEI. V dropped 9 bases and J dropped 3; count of bases not matched to a gene: 3. CDR3: CASRTGDYEQYF. Written as DNA, the CDR3 is TGTGCCAGTCGGACAGGGGACTACGAGCAGTACTTC.

CDR3 in DNA: TGTGCCAGCAGGCCACGGACAGGGGACTCACCCCTCCACTTT. This encodes CASRPRTGDSPLHF. This chain uses TRBV6-5 with TRBJ1-6; the match to TRBD1 covers 9 bases. This CDR3 is 14 amino acids long. The V gene end was trimmed by 6 bases and the J gene end by 10 bases; junction bases not matched to a gene: 7. Germline V gene sequence: CDR1 MNHEY, CDR2 SVGAGI.

A word on this clone: The junction differs from germline at one of its ends, possibly a read error. This CDR3 reads CVSTEGAGGHTDTQYF. The CDR3 DNA sequence: TGTGTCAGCACTGAGGGGGCGGGGGGCCACACAGATACGCAGTATTTT. This rearrangement joins TRBV2 to TRBJ2-3; D possibly corresponds to TRBD2 (8 bases). Germline CDR1 reads SNHLY; CDR2 reads FYNNEI. This CDR3 has 16 residues.

The rearrangement joins TRBV7-9 to TRBJ2-7; tentative D call: TRBD1 (7 bases). CDR1 and CDR2 (germline): SEHNR, FQNEAQ (reference sequence). The germline V and J ends were trimmed by 5 bases and 2 bases, with 22 bases remaining between them. The CDR3 is made up of 17 amino acids. The CDR3 coding sequence is TGTGCCAGCAGCCCCGGGGGTCGGACAGGTCTGACCTACGAGCAGTACTTC. This codes for CASSPGGRTGLTYEQYF.